This T cell receptor beta chain was captured by sequencing in a study of low-dose radiotherapy and immunotherapy resistance in tumors. Across the whole study: Cohort 1 patients were irradiated with 0.5 Gy fractions every 2 weeks to 6.5 Gy total. Every two weeks patients got nivolumab 240 mg flat dose, plus ipilimumab 1 mg/kg every six weeks, intravenously.

Germline V gene lookup returns CDR1 GTSNPN and CDR2 SVGIG (reference sequence). The CDR3 loop spans 13 amino acids. The V and J ends lost 2 bases and 4 bases respectively, with 9 bases between them. Along with nivolumab and ipilimumab, donors received aspirin, low-dose cyclophosphamide and low-dose radiotherapy. Gene-specific TRAV and TRBV primers were used for first-strand cDNA, covering alpha and beta chains. TCRs underwent about 22 PCR cycles of amplification with a constant-region primer and V-primer adapter. In vitro transcription amplified isolated mRNA. From the reads, TCRdb called clonotypes with MiXCR, one entry per CDR3 protein. The data hold about 9,000 distinct CDR3 sequences, with 69% observed a single time.

The sequence came from a human donor with advanced metastatic prostate, ovarian, gallbladder or colorectal cancer (not recorded which). This table probably holds off-target reads from a library built for another chain. This chain links TRBV30 with TRBJ1-5; D unresolved. The CDR3 is CAWSRLQNQPQHF. The CDR3 coding sequence is TGTGCCTGGAGTCGTCTGCAGAATCAGCCCCAGCATTTT.